A selection of T cell receptor beta chains follows, all from one sample in a study of metastatic and nonmetastatic thyroid tumors. TCRdb re-called clones via MiXCR from the PCR reads. This table holds approximately 7,000 clones, over 15% found once. The sample comprised adjacent normal tissue. The source is a male donor with papillary thyroid cancer or a benign thyroid nodule (not recorded which). Some clones in this sample may be carry-over from other donors' samples. Both conserved end residues are part of each CDR3. Fields, in order: clone size, D gene, J gene, V gene, CDR3 protein, CDR3 DNA. The D gene is left open where the match is weak. Clone size is given for some rows only: seen once, a few or many times, or a class if the clone is expanded.

>NA|NA|TRBJ2-3|TRBV20-1
CSAGDPARTSTDTQYF
TGCAGTGCTGGAGATCCCGCGAGGACGAGCACAGATACGCAGTATTTT
>NA|NA|TRBJ2-1|TRBV11-2
CASSLDRREQFF
TGTGCCAGCAGCTTAGATAGGAGGGAGCAGTTCTTC
>NA|NA|TRBJ1-1|TRBV7-9
CASSLVRLNTEAFF
TGTGCCAGCAGCTTAGTTCGGCTGAACACTGAAGCTTTCTTT
>NA|TRBD1|TRBJ2-3|TRBV6-1
CASSPMGQIPTDTQYF
TGTGCCAGCAGCCCAATGGGACAGATCCCCACAGATACGCAGTATTTT
>large|NA|TRBJ1-1|TRBV6-5
CASSYSQGTEAFF
TGTGCCAGCAGTTACTCGCAGGGCACTGAAGCTTTCTTT
>many|NA|TRBJ2-6|TRBV7-9
CASSLGGANVLTF
TGTGCCAGCAGCTTAGGTGGGGCCAACGTCCTGACTTTC
>NA|NA|TRBJ1-1|TRBV7-9
CASSFHRDNTEAFF
TGTGCCAGCAGCTTCCATCGGGACAACACTGAAGCTTTCTTT
>NA|NA|TRBJ1-1|TRBV3-1
CSSSQGGTEAFF
TGTTCCAGCAGCCAAGGAGGAACTGAAGCTTTCTTT
>few|TRBD1|TRBJ1-2|TRBV6-4
CASIHRDRGSYGYTF
TGTGCCAGCATCCACCGGGACAGAGGAAGCTATGGCTACACCTTC
>NA|TRBD2|TRBJ2-1|TRBV27
CASSLNAPGLADNEQFF
TGTGCCAGCAGCCTAAACGCACCGGGACTAGCGGACAATGAGCAGTTCTTC
>many|NA|TRBJ2-5|TRBV28
CASSRDRQETQYF
TGTGCCAGCAGTCGTGACAGGCAAGAGACCCAGTACTTC
>large|NA|TRBJ2-7|TRBV7-2
CASSQAYEQYF
TGTGCCAGCAGCCAAGCCTACGAGCAGTACTTC
>large|TRBD2|TRBJ2-1|TRBV6-1
CASTAPGLAGNEQFF
TGTGCCAGCACCGCCCCGGGACTAGCGGGGAATGAGCAGTTCTTC
>NA|TRBD1|TRBJ2-6|TRBV7-8
CASSSDRGVYGANVLTF
TGTGCCAGCAGCTCAGACAGGGGCGTGTATGGGGCCAACGTCCTGACTTTC
>many|NA|TRBJ1-2|TRBV5-1
CASSSVQGTNYGYTF
TGCGCCAGCAGCTCGGTACAGGGTACCAACTATGGCTACACCTTC
>many|NA|TRBJ1-6|TRBV5-1
CASRQGVGNSPLHF
TGCGCCAGCAGACAGGGAGTTGGGAATTCACCCCTCCACTTT
>NA|TRBD1|TRBJ2-7|TRBV5-1
CASSFPVGQSHSYEQYF
TGCGCCAGCAGCTTCCCGGTGGGACAGAGCCATTCCTACGAGCAGTACTTC
>few|NA|TRBJ1-2|TRBV28
CASSSNGGYGYGYTF
TGTGCCAGCAGTTCGAACGGAGGTTATGGCTATGGCTACACCTTC
>few|TRBD1|TRBJ1-2|TRBV11-2
CASSLGLGTDNNYGYTF
TGTGCCAGCAGCTTAGGTCTTGGGACAGACAATAACTATGGCTACACCTTC
>NA|TRBD2|TRBJ2-1|TRBV11-3
CASSLRGRAANEQFF
TGTGCCAGCAGCTTAAGAGGGAGGGCCGCTAATGAGCAGTTCTTC
>NA|NA|TRBJ2-2|TRBV20-1
CSARSAGELFF
TGCAGTGCTAGGAGTGCCGGGGAGCTGTTTTTT
>NA|TRBD1|TRBJ1-5|TRBV6-1
CASSEGAYAGGQPQHF
TGTGCCAGCAGTGAAGGCGCCTACGCAGGGGGTCAGCCCCAGCATTTT
>NA|TRBD2|TRBJ2-2|TRBV3-1
CASSHRAGGAGELFF
TGTGCCAGCAGCCACCGAGCGGGAGGCGCCGGGGAGCTGTTTTTT
>few|TRBD1|TRBJ1-5|TRBV30
CAWSLDRGEPQHF
TGTGCCTGGAGTTTGGACAGGGGGGAGCCCCAGCATTTT
>few|TRBD1|TRBJ2-2|TRBV19
CASCLRTGELFF
TGTGCCAGTTGCCTGAGGACAGGGGAGCTGTTTTTC
>few|NA|TRBJ2-2|TRBV4-1
CASSQEPRGVNTGELFF
TGCGCCAGCAGCCAAGAGCCCCGAGGGGTTAACACCGGGGAGCTGTTTTTT
>few|NA|TRBJ1-5|TRBV19
CASSGLGANQPQHF
TGTGCCAGTAGTGGGCTCGGGGCCAATCAGCCCCAGCATTTT
>NA|TRBD2|TRBJ2-7|TRBV2
CASRPGLASYEQYF
TGTGCCAGCAGGCCGGGACTAGCATCCTACGAGCAGTACTTC
>medium-sized|TRBD1|TRBJ2-7|TRBV5-1
CASSNRGPSYEQYF
TGCGCCAGCAGTAACAGGGGGCCCTCCTACGAGCAGTACTTC
>medium-sized|NA|TRBJ2-1|TRBV27
CASSLPTTSGHEQFF
TGTGCCAGCAGTTTACCGACGACTAGTGGCCATGAGCAGTTCTTC
>NA|TRBD1|TRBJ2-2|TRBV14
CASSQNRGRGTGELFF
TGTGCCAGCAGCCAGAACAGGGGGCGAGGCACCGGGGAGCTGTTTTTT
>NA|TRBD2|TRBJ2-7|TRBV6-2/TRBV6-3
CASGGLAGGLRF
TGTGCCAGCGGGGGACTAGCGGGAGGGCTCCGATTC
>NA|TRBD1|TRBJ2-2|TRBV19
CASSMTHRGVTGELFF
TGTGCCAGTAGTATGACTCACAGGGGAGTCACCGGGGAGCTGTTTTTT
>NA|TRBD1|TRBJ1-4|TRBV5-1
CASSIRDSTEKLFF
TGCGCCAGCAGCATAAGGGACAGTACTGAAAAACTGTTTTTT
>few|NA|TRBJ2-3|TRBV9
CASSVGVSQDTDTQYF
TGTGCCAGCAGCGTAGGGGTTAGCCAGGACACAGATACGCAGTATTTT
>NA|TRBD2|TRBJ2-7|TRBV20-1
CSARWGGSSYEQYF
TGCAGTGCTAGATGGGGGGGATCCTCCTACGAGCAGTACTTC
>medium-sized|NA|TRBJ2-2|TRBV10-3
CAISDLRTRVTGELFF
TGTGCCATCAGTGACCTGAGGACGAGGGTCACCGGGGAGCTGTTTTTT
>few|TRBD1|TRBJ1-5|TRBV10-3
CAISESGTGVQPQHF
TGTGCCATCAGTGAGTCGGGTACAGGGGTTCAGCCCCAGCATTTT
>once|TRBD1|TRBJ2-2|TRBV5-1
CASSPLILTGGYGELFF
TGCGCCAGCAGCCCGTTAATTTTGACAGGGGGCTACGGGGAGCTGTTTTTT
>NA|TRBD1|TRBJ2-3|TRBV5-1
CTSSTGQGTDTQYF
TGCACCAGCAGTACGGGACAGGGAACAGATACGCAGTATTTT
>few|TRBD1|TRBJ1-6|TRBV6-1
CSSSPAGTGDSPLHF
TGTTCCAGCAGTCCAGCCGGGACAGGGGATTCACCCCTCCACTTT
>NA|NA|TRBJ2-7|TRBV27
CASSASGAGVTYEQYF
TGTGCCAGCAGTGCCTCGGGGGCGGGGGTAACCTACGAGCAGTACTTC
>medium-sized|NA|TRBJ1-3|TRBV28
CASSSHSSGNTIYF
TGTGCCAGCAGTTCACACAGCTCTGGAAACACCATATATTTT
>NA|NA|TRBJ2-3|TRBV27
CASSSRDRSTDTQYF
TGTGCCAGCAGTTCCAGGGACCGATCCACAGATACGCAGTATTTT
>many|NA|TRBJ2-7|TRBV27
CASSSGLDSMISYEQYF
TGTGCCAGCAGTTCGGGTTTGGACAGCATGATAAGCTACGAGCAGTACTTC
>few|TRBD1|TRBJ1-2|TRBV6-6
CASSSSDRGRGYTF
TGTGCCAGCAGTTCCTCGGACAGGGGTCGAGGCTACACCTTC
>NA|NA|TRBJ2-1|TRBV20-1
CSARVSGKQFF
TGCAGTGCTAGAGTCAGCGGAAAGCAGTTCTTC
>few|NA|TRBJ2-3|TRBV24-1
CATSDLPGGTDTQYF
TGTGCCACCAGTGATTTGCCGGGGGGCACAGATACGCAGTATTTT
>NA|NA|TRBJ2-3|TRBV24-1
CATSDSQLSWSAQYF
TGTGCCACCAGTGATTCCCAACTTTCGTGGAGCGCGCAGTATTTT
>NA|NA|TRBJ2-2|TRBV18
CASSGQETTGELFF
TGTGCCAGCTCGGGGCAGGAGACCACCGGGGAGCTGTTTTTT
>many|NA|TRBJ1-2|TRBV5-5
CASSLTQVSSYGYTF
TGTGCCAGCAGCTTGACACAGGTTTCTTCCTATGGCTACACCTTC
>few|TRBD1|TRBJ2-1|TRBV2
CASQPGQDYNKQFF
TGTGCCAGCCAACCGGGACAGGACTACAATAAGCAGTTCTTC
>few|NA|TRBJ1-2|TRBV28
CASSLTGHYGYTF
TGTGCCAGCAGTTTAACAGGGCACTATGGCTACACCTTC
>NA|TRBD2|TRBJ2-3|TRBV20-1
CSADRRGDTDTQYF
TGCAGTGCTGACCGCCGGGGGGACACAGATACGCAGTATTTT
>few|NA|TRBJ1-1|TRBV12-3/TRBV12-4
CASSPRAGNTEAFF
TGTGCCAGCAGTCCCCGGGCGGGAAACACTGAAGCTTTCTTT
>NA|TRBD1|TRBJ2-7|TRBV10-2
CASRDRGYEQYF
TGCGCCAGCAGAGACAGGGGCTACGAGCAGTACTTC
>NA|NA|TRBJ1-1|TRBV20-1
CSARGPSLYSPMNTEAFF
TGCAGTGCTAGAGGGCCCTCCCTGTACAGTCCCATGAACACTGAAGCTTTCTTT
>medium-sized|TRBD1|TRBJ2-5|TRBV7-8
CASTDREGGETQYF
TGTGCCAGCACCGACAGGGAAGGAGGAGAGACCCAGTACTTC
>medium-sized|TRBD1|TRBJ2-3|TRBV27
CASGRDRVQYF
TGTGCCAGCGGCCGGGACAGGGTACAGTATTTT